This TCR beta chain came from a study of OX40 agonist ivuxolimab in advanced cancers. Whole-study context: As their treatment, patients were administered ivuxolimab, an agonistic anti-OX40 (CD134) antibody.

The CDR3 is made up of 14 amino acids. Trimming removed 6 bases at V and 5 bases at J, with 17 bases between. Per the germline V gene, CDR1 is SGHRS and CDR2 is YFSETQ. Clones were sequenced by immunoSEQ multiplex PCR, and TCRdb holds only the in-frame ones, with some missing. The profile shows about 79,000 clones, about 92% of them singletons. This chain joins TRBV5-1 and TRBJ2-5; no clear D. The sample here was CD4+ or CD8+ T cells sorted from blood, taken in a trial of the OX40 agonist ivuxolimab. This receptor was obtained from an adult with an advanced solid tumor such as melanoma, head and neck, liver or kidney cancer. CDR3 sequence: CASTPLVGGETQYF. DNA for the CDR3: TGCGCCAGCACCCCCTTGGTCGGCGGTGAGACCCAGTACTTC. The whole variable domain, remainder taken from reference TRBV5-1 and TRBJ2-5, is KAGVTQTPRYLIKTRGQQVTLSCSPISGHRSVSWYQQTPGQGLQFLFEYFSETQRNKGNFPGRFSGRQFSNSRSEMNVSTLELGDSALYLCASTPLVGGETQYFGPGTRLLVL.